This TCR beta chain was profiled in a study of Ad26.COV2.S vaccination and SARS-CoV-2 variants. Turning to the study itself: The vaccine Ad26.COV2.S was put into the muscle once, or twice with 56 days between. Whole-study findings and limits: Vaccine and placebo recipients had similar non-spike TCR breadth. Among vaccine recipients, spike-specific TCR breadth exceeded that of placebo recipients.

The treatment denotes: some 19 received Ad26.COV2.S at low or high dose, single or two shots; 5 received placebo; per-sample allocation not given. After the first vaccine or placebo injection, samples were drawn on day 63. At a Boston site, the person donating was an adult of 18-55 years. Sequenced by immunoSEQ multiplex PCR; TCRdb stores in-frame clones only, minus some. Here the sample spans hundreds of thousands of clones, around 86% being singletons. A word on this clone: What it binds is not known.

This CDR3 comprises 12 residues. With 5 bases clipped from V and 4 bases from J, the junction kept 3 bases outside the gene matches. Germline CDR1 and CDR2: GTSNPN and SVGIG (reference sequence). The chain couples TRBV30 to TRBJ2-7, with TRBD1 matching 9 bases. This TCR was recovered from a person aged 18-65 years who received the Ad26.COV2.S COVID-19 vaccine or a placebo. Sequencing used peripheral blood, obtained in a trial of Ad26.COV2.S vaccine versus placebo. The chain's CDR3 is CAWGTGRYEQYF. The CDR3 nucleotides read TGTGCCTGGGGGACAGGGCGGTACGAGCAGTACTTC.